This TCR beta chain stems from a study of cytomegalovirus exposure and HLA in healthy donors. Study-wide findings and caveats: Researchers catalogued some 160 TCR beta chains as cytomegalovirus-associated. Later analysis identified a missense DCLRE1C variant that was linked to TCR beta V- and J-gene trimming.

Each donor was nominally healthy when sampled (though unrecorded immune exposures were likely). This clone was seen a few times. Its target is unknown. Use of 60 Vbeta and 13 Jbeta primers characterized the PCR. Profiled with immunoSEQ multiplex PCR; TCRdb holds only in-frame clones, not every one. The sample has about 150,000 clones; roughly 77% are singletons. Germline-derived CDR1 and CDR2 are SGHNT and YYREEE (reference sequence). Trimming cost V 2 bases and J 5 bases, with 13 bases left between them. The CDR3 is made up of 15 amino acids. The receptor's source is a male donor in good health and CMV-seronegative. The V call is TRBV5-4, the J call TRBJ2-2; the D gene is possibly TRBD2 (7 bases). Specimen: PBMCs. The CDR3 sequence: CASSLAGRGTGELFF. As DNA, the CDR3 is TGTGCCAGCAGCTTAGCGGGAAGGGGGACCGGGGAGCTGTTTTTT. The full variable domain, its missing parts supplied by reference TRBV5-4 and TRBJ2-2, is ETGVTQSPTHLIKTRGQQVTLRCSSQSGHNTVSWYQQALGQGPQFIFQYYREEENGRGNFPPRFSGLQFPNYSSELNVNALELDDSALYLCASSLAGRGTGELFFGEGSRLTVL.